The clone carrying this T cell receptor beta chain was found many times. Amplified regions were TCR beta CDR3 sequences from RNA transcripts. The study used the HTBI primer set for a first-round RT-PCR of the TCR CDR3. Each CDR3 protein gets one entry after TCRdb re-called the multiplex PCR reads with MiXCR. The sample contains about 690,000 distinct CDR3 sequences, roughly 17% of which appear only once. The PBMCs had their origin in 10 ml of fresh peripheral blood. The entry originates in a study of T cells in Graves' hyperthyroidism and ophthalmopathy. The source is a man aged 50-60 years with Graves' hyperthyroidism. Input material: blood.

CDR3 DNA: TGTGCCAGCAGCTTACAGGGATCTAGCGGGATTCGCTACGAGCAGTACTTC. Amino acid sequence: CASSLQGSSGIRYEQYF. The chain couples TRBV11-2 to TRBJ2-7, with 9 nucleotides matching TRBD2. The CDR3 covers 17 residues. The germline CDR1 and CDR2 sequences are SGHAT and FQNNGV. Losses at the gene ends were 2 bases for V and 3 bases for J; bases not matched to a gene: 11.